This T cell receptor (beta chain) was captured by sequencing in a study of cytomegalovirus exposure and HLA in healthy donors. With regard to this clone: Antigen: not known.

The PCR contained 60 Vbeta and 13 Jbeta primers. The assay was immunoSEQ multiplex PCR, and TCRdb's table has in-frame clones only and misses some. This table has 100,000 to 150,000 clones, 65% to 85% appearing once. Study-wide results and caveats: Common viral pathogens (according to a later analysis) appeared linked to several of the most significant clusters.

Germline V gene lookup returns CDR1 GTSNPN and CDR2 SVGIG (reference sequence). The V and J ends lost 0 bases and 3 bases, in that order; junction bases with no gene match: 1. The CDR3 has 13 residues. The source of this sequence is a woman aged 35 to 49 in good health and CMV-seropositive. This chain links TRBV30 with TRBJ1-1, with TRBD1 identical over 7 bases. Sequences were obtained from PBMCs. The CDR3 nucleotides are TGTGCCTGGAGTGTTCAGGGGGACACTGAAGCTTTCTTT. Protein: CAWSVQGDTEAFF.